This is a list of T cell receptor beta chains from one sample in a study of blood T cell repertoires in COVID-19. This table comes from immunoSEQ multiplex PCR, and its TCRdb copy is limited to in-frame clones, with some not included. The sample consists of 250,000 to 350,000 clones, 70% to 90% of them appearing once. Sequencing was performed on PBMCs or T cells enriched from blood (not recorded which). The receptors shown here come from a woman under 40 who had recovered from COVID-19. Each CDR3 is given with its conserved first and last residue. A D gene is named only where the DNA matches it firmly. Size is omitted from some rows. Given values are once, few, many or a class for expanded clones.

TRBD1	TRBV25-1	NA	TRBJ1-3	CASSDQRTGAGNTIYF	TGTGCCAGCAGTGATCAACGGACAGGAGCTGGAAACACCATATATTTT
NA	TRBV7-3	few	TRBJ1-1	CASSSGGGDTEAFF	TGTGCCAGCAGCTCGGGCGGGGGCGACACTGAAGCTTTCTTT
NA	TRBV28	few	TRBJ2-6	CASSLVDGSPGANVLTF	TGTGCCAGCAGTTTAGTCGATGGCTCCCCTGGGGCCAACGTCCTGACTTTC
NA	TRBV12-3/TRBV12-4	NA	TRBJ2-7	CATRGTTSYEQYF	TGTGCCACGCGCGGTACCACCTCCTACGAGCAGTACTTC
TRBD1	TRBV2	NA	TRBJ2-1	CASSWGTELYNEQFF	TGTGCCAGCAGCTGGGGGACAGAACTCTACAATGAGCAGTTCTTC
NA	TRBV7-6	NA	TRBJ1-5	CASSPGLSNQPQHF	TGTGCCAGCAGCCCCGGACTAAGCAATCAGCCCCAGCATTTT
NA	TRBV5-1	NA	TRBJ2-5	CASSLGTEETQYF	TGCGCCAGCAGCTTGGGGACAGAAGAGACCCAGTACTTC
NA	TRBV5-1	NA	TRBJ1-1	CASSHDSMNTEAFF	TGCGCCAGCAGCCACGACAGTATGAACACTGAAGCTTTCTTT
TRBD1	TRBV7-8	NA	TRBJ1-1	CASSLSRQGYGTEAFF	TGTGCCAGCAGCTTATCGCGACAGGGTTATGGCACTGAAGCTTTCTTT
NA	TRBV5-1	few	TRBJ2-5	CASSAGNGQSQETQYF	TGCGCCAGCAGCGCAGGCAATGGCCAGTCGCAAGAGACCCAGTACTTC
NA	TRBV19	NA	TRBJ1-5	CASSVELNQPQHF	TGTGCCAGTAGTGTGGAGCTTAATCAGCCCCAGCATTTT
NA	TRBV6-5	once	TRBJ2-7	CASSYGTNYEQYF	TGTGCCAGCAGTTACGGCACGAACTACGAGCAGTACTTC
TRBD1	TRBV4-2	once	TRBJ2-3	CASSQEVGTGPQYF	TGTGCCAGCAGCCAAGAGGTCGGGACAGGGCCGCAGTATTTT
TRBD1	TRBV7-9	NA	TRBJ1-2	CASAPGGNYGYTF	TGTGCCAGCGCCCCAGGGGGCAACTATGGCTACACCTTC
NA	TRBV5-1	NA	TRBJ1-2	CASSLQGTNYGYTF	TGCGCCAGCAGCTTGCAGGGGACTAACTATGGCTACACCTTC
NA	TRBV28	NA	TRBJ2-1	CASSPVLGEGNEQFF	TGTGCCAGCAGCCCGGTATTAGGAGAAGGCAATGAGCAGTTCTTC